Listed here is a single T cell receptor beta chain. Its antigen is not yet known. Per-base quality was not reported, and no clone a single base away is much larger than it. The protocol used for the library was 5' RACE. TCRdb records Illumina HiSeq 2500 as the sequencer. The second PCR ran for roughly 7 to 11 cycles and used a J-beta primer mix along with a sample-barcoded 5' primer. A unique molecular identifier was introduced onto each TCR beta cDNA molecule by a template-switch 5' adaptor carrying 12 random nucleotides. Each sample yielded at least 3 million CDR3-containing paired-end reads. All of the RNA was converted into first-strand cDNA using the Mint cDNA synthesis kit, with a TRBC-specific oligonucleotide serving as the primer. After uracil-DNA glycosylase treatment, a first 18-cycle PCR used universal primers M1SS and BC2_uni_R on all cDNA. Turning to the authors' computational methods: For normalization, 1 million high-quality reads, each with a distinct molecular identifier, were randomly selected from each sample. Reads with shared molecular identifiers were discarded instead of being binned into consensus sequences. MiTCR, with a Q25 quality threshold and the strictest error-elimination algorithm, was used for CDR3 identification, clonotype clustering and error correction. Lower-bound total TCR beta diversity was estimated with a nonparametric unseen species model using Euler transformation. In TCRdb, the public reads were trimmed at Q25 with fastp and aligned with MiXCR, with productive beta chains retained. Rows with a matching CDR3 protein are joined into one entry that keeps the most common DNA and genes. The V and J calls and clone size are TCRdb's, not the authors'. The table for this sample lists around 780,000 distinct CDR3 sequences; roughly 25% of them were counted only once. The ten largest make up approximately 2.9% of the sample.

Including cysteine and phenylalanine, the CDR3 has 18 amino acids. Only CDR3 DNA remains: 54 bases, in frame from the first base. The germline V gene sets CDR1 to SGHTS and CDR2 to YDEGEE. Germline trimming amounts to 1 base on V and 0 bases on J, with 6 as the count of junction bases outside the gene matches. The donors were 40 or so Caucasian individuals from Russia, aged 6 to 90 years, who were systemically healthy. Ten milliliters of peripheral blood were drawn from each donor into EDTA-treated Vacutainer tubes. Ficoll-Paque density-gradient centrifugation was used to isolate PBMCs, with at least 6.5 million per sample. Total RNA, at least 6 micrograms per sample, was extracted from PBMCs with Trizol reagent. For every donor, flow cytometry on a PBMC aliquot measured the percentage of naive CD45RAhigh/CD27high T cells. The data were taken from a study of blood T cells in healthy people across ages (dated by TCRdb to between 2014 and 2017). About the investigation overall: In model experiments, template switching captured about one uniquely barcoded TCR beta cDNA molecule for every two T cells. To track age-related changes in TCR beta repertoire diversity, the study relied on deep sequencing normalized with unique cDNA molecular identifiers. The donors were divided into four age groups: young (average around 17 years), middle-aged (approximately 39), aged (about 62) and long-lived (about 84). Two additional independent replicas of 1 million unique cDNA reads from the same blood draw were analyzed for two donors (one aged 18 to 29 and one aged 80 or older).

What the authors observed across the whole study: Observed TCR beta diversity per million T cells fell roughly linearly with age, and a significant reduction was already apparent by age roughly 40. Because profiling used bulk unsorted PBMCs, naive and antigen-experienced compartments could not be compared conclusively. The CMV infection status of donors was not known, potentially confounding age-related changes in expanded clonotypes. There was a strong correlation between observed TCR beta diversity and the percentage of naive T cells measured by flow cytometry. The long-lived group showed more naive CD4+ T cells, fewer expanded clones and increased TCR diversity than the aged group, suggesting age selection. Estimates of total diversity from one million sequenced T cells were regarded as lower bounds and underestimates.

These data were also filed under a second study, of T cells of mothers and their children. Reported in the second study: Donors were nine systemically healthy Caucasian individuals: three mothers and their six children. cDNA synthesis consumed the entire amount of extracted RNA, loaded at approximately 1.4 ug RNA in each 15 ul reaction. In the second PCR, sample barcodes and 2-4 random nucleotides were introduced via the M1S primer. Each mother yielded over 9 million TCR beta CDR3 reads and each child 2.5 million to 3 million reads. Thymic selection shapes the output of TCR recombination in a similar way in related and unrelated pairs, and inherited differences have a minor effect. Related mother-child pairs always showed normalized repertoire overlap that was slightly higher than in unrelated mother-child pairs, though the difference was never significant. With a sensitivity of approximately 93 clones per million clonotypes, no persistent microchimeric T cell clones were detected. The study used deep NGS to compare TCR beta repertoires of mothers and children, seeking features distinguishing related mother-child pairs from unrelated individuals. Mothers averaged roughly 40 +/- 4 years of age and children averaged around 10 +/- 4 years. Libraries were sequenced on Illumina HiSeq 2000 with 100+100 nt paired-end reads after adapter ligation with NEBNext reagents. To avoid cross-contamination, the mother libraries and the child libraries were prepared a month apart and sequenced in separate runs. For each donor, between about 450,000 and 2,300,000 distinct TCR beta clonotypes were identified. Naive TCR beta clonotypes were estimated from low-frequency clonotypes matched to each donor's FACS-determined naive share, without sorting.

The sequence links TRBV5-8 to TRBJ2-4; 11 of the junction bases match TRBD2. The sequenced sample consisted of blood. This TCR was recovered from a boy aged 5-17 years in good health. The CDR3 protein is CASSLSLAGGLAKNIQYF. The DNA is TGTGCCAGCAGCTTGTCGCTAGCGGGAGGTTTAGCCAAAAACATTCAGTACTTC. The variable domain in full, with residues beyond the CDR3 obtained from the reference TRBV5-8 and TRBJ2-4 genes, is EAGVTQSPTHLIKTRGQQATLRCSPISGHTSVYWYQQALGLGLQFLLWYDEGEERNRGNFPPRFSGRQFPNYSSELNVNALELEDSALYLCASSLSLAGGLAKNIQYFGAGTRLSVL.